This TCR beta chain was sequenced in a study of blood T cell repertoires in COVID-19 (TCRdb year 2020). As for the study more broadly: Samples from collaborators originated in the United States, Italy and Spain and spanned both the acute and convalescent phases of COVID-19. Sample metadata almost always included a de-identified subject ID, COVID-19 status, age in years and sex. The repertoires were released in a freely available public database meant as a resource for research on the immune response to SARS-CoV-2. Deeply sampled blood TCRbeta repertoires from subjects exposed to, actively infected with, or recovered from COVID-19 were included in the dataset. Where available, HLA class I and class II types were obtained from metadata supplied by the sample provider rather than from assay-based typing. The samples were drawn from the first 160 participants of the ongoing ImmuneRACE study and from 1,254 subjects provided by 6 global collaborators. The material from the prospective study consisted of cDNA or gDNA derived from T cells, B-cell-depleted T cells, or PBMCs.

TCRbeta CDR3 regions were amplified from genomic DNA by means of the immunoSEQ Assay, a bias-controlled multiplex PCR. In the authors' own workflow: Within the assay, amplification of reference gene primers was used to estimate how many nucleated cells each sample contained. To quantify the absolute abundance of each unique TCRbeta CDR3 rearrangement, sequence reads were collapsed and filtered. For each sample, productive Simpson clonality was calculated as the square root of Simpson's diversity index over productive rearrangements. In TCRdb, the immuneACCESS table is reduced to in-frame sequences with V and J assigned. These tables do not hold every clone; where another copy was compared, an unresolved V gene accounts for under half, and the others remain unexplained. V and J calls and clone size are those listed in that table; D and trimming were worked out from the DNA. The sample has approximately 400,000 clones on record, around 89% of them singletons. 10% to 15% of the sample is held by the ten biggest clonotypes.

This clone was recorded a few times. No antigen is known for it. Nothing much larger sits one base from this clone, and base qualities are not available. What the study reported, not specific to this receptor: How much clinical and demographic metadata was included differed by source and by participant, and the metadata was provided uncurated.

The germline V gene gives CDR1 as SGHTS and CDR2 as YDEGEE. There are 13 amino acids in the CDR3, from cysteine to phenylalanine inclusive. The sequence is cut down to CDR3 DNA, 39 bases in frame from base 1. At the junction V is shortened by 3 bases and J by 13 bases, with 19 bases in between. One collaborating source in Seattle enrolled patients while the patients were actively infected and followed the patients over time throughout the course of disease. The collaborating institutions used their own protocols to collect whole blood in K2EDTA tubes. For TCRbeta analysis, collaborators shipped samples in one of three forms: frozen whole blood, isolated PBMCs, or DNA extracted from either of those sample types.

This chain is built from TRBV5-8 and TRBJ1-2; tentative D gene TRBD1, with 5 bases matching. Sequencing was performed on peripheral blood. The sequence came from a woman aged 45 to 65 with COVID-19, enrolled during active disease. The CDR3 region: CASSSRRVPGGTF. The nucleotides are TGTGCCAGCAGCTCCCGGCGGGTGCCCGGGGGCACCTTC.